The entry below describes one TCR beta chain. Its cognate antigen is unknown. With 60 Vbeta and 13 Jbeta primers, the PCR was carried out. Per the original methods: It was a later analysis that counted tens of millions of unique TCR beta chains, of which about 10 million were shared. Produced via immunoSEQ multiplex PCR; TCRdb's table is partial and in-frame only. V and J calls and clone size are given by that table; D and trimming were obtained from the DNA. The sample lists approximately 110,000 clones, 74% occurring once. This record comes from a study of cytomegalovirus exposure and HLA in healthy donors. The germline gives CDR1 SGHTA, CDR2 FQGNSA. Trimming took 3 bases from V and 4 from J, leaving 13 bases between them. This CDR3 is 15 amino acids long. Findings of the study overall: Reportedly, fewer N-insertions than the roughly 700-donor mean appeared in an Asian-associated ancestry cluster in a later analysis. Three chains linked to CMV were shown in vitro to be specific for CMV antigens. It is likely that the observed cluster of highly shared sequence variants was a sequencing artifact.

This TCR derives from a man aged 45-60 years in good health and CMV-seropositive. The chain couples TRBV7-2 to TRBJ1-5; a possible D gene is TRBD1 (5 bases). The sequenced sample was PBMCs. CDR3 nucleotides: TGTGCCAGCAGCTTGGGCAGGGTACCGAATCAGCCCCAGCATTTT. Residues: CASSLGRVPNQPQHF.